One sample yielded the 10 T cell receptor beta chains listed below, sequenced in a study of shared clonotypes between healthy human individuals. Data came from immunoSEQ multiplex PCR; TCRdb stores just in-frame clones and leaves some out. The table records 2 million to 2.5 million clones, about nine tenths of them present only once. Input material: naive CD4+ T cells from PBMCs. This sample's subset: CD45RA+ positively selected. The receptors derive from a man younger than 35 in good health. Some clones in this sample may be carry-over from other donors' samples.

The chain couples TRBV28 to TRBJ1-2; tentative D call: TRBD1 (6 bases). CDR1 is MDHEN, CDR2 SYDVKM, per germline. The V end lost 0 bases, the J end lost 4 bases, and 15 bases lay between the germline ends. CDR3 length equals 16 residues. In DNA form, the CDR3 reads TGTGCCAGCAGTTTATGGGACAGAGCGGCCGGCTATGGCTACACCTTC. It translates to CASSLWDRAAGYGYTF.

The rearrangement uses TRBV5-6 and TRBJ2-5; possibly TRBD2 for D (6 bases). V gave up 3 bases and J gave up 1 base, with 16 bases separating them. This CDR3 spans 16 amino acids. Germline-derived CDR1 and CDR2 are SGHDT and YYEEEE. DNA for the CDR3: TGTGCCAGCAGCTCTGTGGGCGCGGGGATCCAAGAGACCCAGTACTTC. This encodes CASSSVGAGIQETQYF. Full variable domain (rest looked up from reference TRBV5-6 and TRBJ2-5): DAGVTQSPTHLIKTRGQQVTLRCSPKSGHDTVSWYQQALGQGPQFIFQYYEEEERQRGNFPDRFSGHQFPNYSSELNVNALLLGDSALYLCASSSVGAGIQETQYFGPGTRLLVL.

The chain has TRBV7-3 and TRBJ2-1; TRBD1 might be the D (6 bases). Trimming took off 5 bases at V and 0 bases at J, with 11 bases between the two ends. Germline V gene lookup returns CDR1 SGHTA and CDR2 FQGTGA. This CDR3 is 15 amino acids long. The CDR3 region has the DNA TGTGCCAGCAGCCCGACAGGAGACTCCTACAATGAGCAGTTCTTC. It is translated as CASSPTGDSYNEQFF.

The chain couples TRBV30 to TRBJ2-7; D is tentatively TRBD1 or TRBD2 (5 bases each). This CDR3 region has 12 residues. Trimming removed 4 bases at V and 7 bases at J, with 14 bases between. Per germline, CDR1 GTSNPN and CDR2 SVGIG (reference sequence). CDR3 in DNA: TGTGCCTGGAAGAGTGTGAGGGGAGAGCAGTACTTC. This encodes CAWKSVRGEQYF.

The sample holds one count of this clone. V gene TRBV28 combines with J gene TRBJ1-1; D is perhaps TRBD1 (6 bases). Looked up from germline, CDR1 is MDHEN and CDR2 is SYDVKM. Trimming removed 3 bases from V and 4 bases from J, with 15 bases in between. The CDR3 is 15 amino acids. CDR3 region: CASSFPHRVGTEAFF. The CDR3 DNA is TGTGCCAGCAGTTTCCCCCACAGGGTAGGCACTGAAGCTTTCTTT.

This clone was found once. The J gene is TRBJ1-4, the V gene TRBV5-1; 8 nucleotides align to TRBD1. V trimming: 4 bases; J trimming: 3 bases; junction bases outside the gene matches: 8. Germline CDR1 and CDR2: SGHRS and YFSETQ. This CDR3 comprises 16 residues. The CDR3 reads CASSKDPQGANEKLFF. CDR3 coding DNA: TGCGCCAGCAGCAAAGACCCACAGGGGGCTAATGAAAAACTGTTTTTT. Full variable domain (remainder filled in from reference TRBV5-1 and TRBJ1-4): KAGVTQTPRYLIKTRGQQVTLSCSPISGHRSVSWYQQTPGQGLQFLFEYFSETQRNKGNFPGRFSGRQFSNSRSEMNVSTLELGDSALYLCASSKDPQGANEKLFFGSGTQLSVL.

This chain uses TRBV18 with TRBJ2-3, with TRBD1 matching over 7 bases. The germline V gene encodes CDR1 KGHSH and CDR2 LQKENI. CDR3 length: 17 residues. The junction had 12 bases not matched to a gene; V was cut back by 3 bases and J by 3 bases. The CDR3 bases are TGTGCCAGCTCACCTCGACAGGGCGGACCCCATACAGATACGCAGTATTTT. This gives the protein CASSPRQGGPHTDTQYF.

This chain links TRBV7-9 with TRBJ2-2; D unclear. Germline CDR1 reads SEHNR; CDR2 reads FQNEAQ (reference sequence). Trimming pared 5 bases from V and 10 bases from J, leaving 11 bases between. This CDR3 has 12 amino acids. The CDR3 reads CASSATDQELFF. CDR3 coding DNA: TGTGCCAGCAGCGCCACAGACCAGGAGCTGTTTTTT.

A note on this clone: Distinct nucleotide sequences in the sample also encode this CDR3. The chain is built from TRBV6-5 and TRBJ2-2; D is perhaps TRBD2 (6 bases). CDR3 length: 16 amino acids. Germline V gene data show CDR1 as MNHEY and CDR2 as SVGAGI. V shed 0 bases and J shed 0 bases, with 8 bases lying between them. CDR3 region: CASSYSSGANTGELFF. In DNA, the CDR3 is TGTGCCAGCAGTTACTCATCGGGAGCGAACACCGGGGAGCTGTTTTTT.

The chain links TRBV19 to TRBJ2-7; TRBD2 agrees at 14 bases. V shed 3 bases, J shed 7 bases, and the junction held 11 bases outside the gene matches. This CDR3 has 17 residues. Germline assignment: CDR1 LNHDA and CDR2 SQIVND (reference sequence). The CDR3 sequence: CASSMPMGLAGENEQYF. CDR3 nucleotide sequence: TGTGCCAGTAGTATGCCTATGGGACTAGCGGGAGAGAATGAGCAGTACTTC. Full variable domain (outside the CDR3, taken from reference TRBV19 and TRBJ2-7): DGGITQSPKYLFRKEGQNVTLSCEQNLNHDAMYWYRQDPGQGLRLIYYSQIVNDFQKGDIAEGYSVSREKKESFPLTVTSAQKNPTAFYLCASSMPMGLAGENEQYFGPGTRLTVT.